This T cell receptor beta chain was identified during a study of blood T cell repertoires in COVID-19. About the study: The study drew acute and convalescent COVID-19 samples from the United States, Italy and Spain. PBMCs, B-cell-depleted T cells, or T cells provided the cDNA or gDNA that made up the material.

Per the authors' pipeline: For nucleated cells, counts were estimated from reference gene primer amplification. The data were produced by immunoSEQ multiplex PCR, yet TCRdb's version contains in-frame clones alone and is incomplete. Clonal size and the V and J genes are those of that table, whereas D and trimming came from the DNA. The sample yields fewer than 20,000 clones, 76% seen once. The CDR3 consists of 15 residues. V lost 5 bases and J 8 bases, leaving 18 bases between the germline ends. CDR1 is LNHDA, CDR2 SQIVND, per germline (reference sequence). This sequence was found in a man in his sixties or seventies with active or convalescent COVID-19. Input material: peripheral blood. The chain is built from TRBV19 and TRBJ1-4; D is ambiguous. CDR3 coding DNA: TGTGCCAGTAGTCCCGGTGGCGGCCCTCGGGAAAAACTGTTTTTT. Its translation: CASSPGGGPREKLFF.